The present T cell receptor beta chain was sequenced within a study of blood T cell repertoires in COVID-19. Overall study: From the United States, Italy and Spain came samples of acute and convalescent COVID-19.

There are 12 residues in the CDR3. Germline CDR1 is SGHVS and CDR2 is FQNEAQ. V was shortened by 5 bases and J by 4 bases, with 9 bases between the two germline ends. Original processing notes: Amplification with reference gene primers provided the estimates of nucleated cell counts. Assay: immunoSEQ multiplex PCR; the TCRdb copy retains only in-frame clones and omits some. For V, J and clone size, that table is used; D and trimming come from the DNA. The repertoire includes tens of thousands of clones, around 90% of them detected once, and about a sixth sits in the top ten. Sequenced: peripheral blood. The chain has TRBV7-8 and TRBJ2-7; weak D call: TRBD1 (5 bases). The origin of this receptor is an older man with acute or convalescent COVID-19. For the CDR3, the DNA is TGTGCCAGCAGCCAGACAGCTTACGAGCAGTACTTC. Translating gives CASSQTAYEQYF.